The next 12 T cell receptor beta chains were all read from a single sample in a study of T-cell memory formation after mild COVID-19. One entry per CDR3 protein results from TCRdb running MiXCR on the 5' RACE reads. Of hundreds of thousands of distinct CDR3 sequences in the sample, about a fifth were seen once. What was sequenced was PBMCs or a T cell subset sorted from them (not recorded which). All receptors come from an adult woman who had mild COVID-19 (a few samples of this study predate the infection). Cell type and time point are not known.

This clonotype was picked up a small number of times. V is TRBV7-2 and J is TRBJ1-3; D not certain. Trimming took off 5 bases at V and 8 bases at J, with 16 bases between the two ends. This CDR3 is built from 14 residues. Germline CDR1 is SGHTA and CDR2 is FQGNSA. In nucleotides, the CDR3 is TGTGCCAGCAGCCCCGTCAGCCCCTTGGACACCATATATTTT. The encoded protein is CASSPVSPLDTIYF.

The CDR3, as DNA: TGTGCCACCAGCAGAGATTATATGAGCTCCTATAATTCACCCCTCCACTTT. Amino acid sequence: CATSRDYMSSYNSPLHF. The genes are TRBV15 and TRBJ1-6; no definite D call. The CDR3 totals 17 residues. CDR1 is LNHNV, CDR2 YYDKDF, per germline (reference sequence). The ends were cut back, 0 bases at V and 0 bases at J, with 9 bases in the middle.

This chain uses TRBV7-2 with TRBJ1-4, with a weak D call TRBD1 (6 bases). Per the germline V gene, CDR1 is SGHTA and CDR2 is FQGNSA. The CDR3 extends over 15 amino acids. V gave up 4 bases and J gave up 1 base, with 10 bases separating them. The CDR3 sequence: CASSWGGLTNEKLFF. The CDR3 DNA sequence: TGTGCCAGCAGCTGGGGGGGCTTAACTAATGAAAAACTGTTTTTT.

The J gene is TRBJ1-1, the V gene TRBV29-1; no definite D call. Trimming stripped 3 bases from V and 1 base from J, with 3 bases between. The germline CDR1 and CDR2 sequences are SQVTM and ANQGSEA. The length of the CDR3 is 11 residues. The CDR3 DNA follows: TGCAGCGTTGAGGAGAACACTGAAGCTTTCTTT. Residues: CSVEENTEAFF.

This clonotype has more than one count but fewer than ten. CDR3 in DNA: TGTGCCAGCAGCTACAGGGGTTTAGCAAAAAACATTCAGTACTTC. Its protein product is CASSYRGLAKNIQYF. The chain combines TRBV3-1 with TRBJ2-4; TRBD1 agrees at 7 bases. The trim removed 5 bases at V and 4 bases at J, leaving 8 bases unmatched. The CDR3 loop spans 15 amino acids. From germline, CDR1 is LGHDT and CDR2 YNNKEL (reference sequence).

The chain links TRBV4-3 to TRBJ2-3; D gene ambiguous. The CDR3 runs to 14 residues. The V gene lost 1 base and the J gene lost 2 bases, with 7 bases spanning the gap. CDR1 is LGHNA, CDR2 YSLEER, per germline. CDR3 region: CASSQGSLTDTQYF. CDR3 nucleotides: TGCGCCAGCAGCCAAGGCTCTCTCACAGATACGCAGTATTTT.

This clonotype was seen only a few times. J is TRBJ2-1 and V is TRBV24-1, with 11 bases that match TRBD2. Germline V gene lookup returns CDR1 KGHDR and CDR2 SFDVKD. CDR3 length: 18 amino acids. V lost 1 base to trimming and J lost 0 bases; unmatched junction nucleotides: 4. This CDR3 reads CATSDFKTSGSSYNEQFF. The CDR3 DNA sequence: TGTGCCACCAGTGATTTTAAAACTAGCGGGAGCTCCTACAATGAGCAGTTCTTC.

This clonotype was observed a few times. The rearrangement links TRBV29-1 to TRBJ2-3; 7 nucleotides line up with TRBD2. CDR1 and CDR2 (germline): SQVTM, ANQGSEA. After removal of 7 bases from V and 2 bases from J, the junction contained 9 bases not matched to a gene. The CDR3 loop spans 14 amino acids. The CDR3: CSALAATNTDTQYF. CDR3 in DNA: TGCAGCGCCCTAGCGGCGACCAACACAGATACGCAGTATTTT.

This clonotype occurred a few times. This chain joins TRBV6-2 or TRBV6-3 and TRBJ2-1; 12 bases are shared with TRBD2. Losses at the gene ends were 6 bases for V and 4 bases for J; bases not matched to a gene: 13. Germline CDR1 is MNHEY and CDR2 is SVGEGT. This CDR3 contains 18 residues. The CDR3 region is CASSPRTSGGTLYNEQFF. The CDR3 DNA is TGTGCCAGCAGCCCCCGCACTAGCGGGGGGACCTTATACAATGAGCAGTTCTTC.

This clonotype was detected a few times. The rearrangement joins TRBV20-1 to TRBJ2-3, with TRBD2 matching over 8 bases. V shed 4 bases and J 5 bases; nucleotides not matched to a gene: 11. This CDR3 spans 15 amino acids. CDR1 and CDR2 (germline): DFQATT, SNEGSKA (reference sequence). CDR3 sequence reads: CSATGGAPWGDTQYF. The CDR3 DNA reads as TGCAGTGCTACCGGGGGGGCGCCTTGGGGAGATACGCAGTATTTT.

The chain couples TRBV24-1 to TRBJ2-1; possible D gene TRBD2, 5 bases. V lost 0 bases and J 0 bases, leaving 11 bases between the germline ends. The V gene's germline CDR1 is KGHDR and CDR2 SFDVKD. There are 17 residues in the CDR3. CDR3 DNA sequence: TGTGCCACCAGTGATTTGCGAGGGATGGGCTCCTACAATGAGCAGTTCTTC. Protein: CATSDLRGMGSYNEQFF.

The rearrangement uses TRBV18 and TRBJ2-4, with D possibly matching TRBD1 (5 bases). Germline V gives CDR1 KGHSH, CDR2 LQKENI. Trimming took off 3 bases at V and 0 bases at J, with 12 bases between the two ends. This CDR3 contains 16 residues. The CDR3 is CASSPYQQVAKNIQYF. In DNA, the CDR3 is TGTGCCAGCTCACCCTACCAACAGGTAGCCAAAAACATTCAGTACTTC.